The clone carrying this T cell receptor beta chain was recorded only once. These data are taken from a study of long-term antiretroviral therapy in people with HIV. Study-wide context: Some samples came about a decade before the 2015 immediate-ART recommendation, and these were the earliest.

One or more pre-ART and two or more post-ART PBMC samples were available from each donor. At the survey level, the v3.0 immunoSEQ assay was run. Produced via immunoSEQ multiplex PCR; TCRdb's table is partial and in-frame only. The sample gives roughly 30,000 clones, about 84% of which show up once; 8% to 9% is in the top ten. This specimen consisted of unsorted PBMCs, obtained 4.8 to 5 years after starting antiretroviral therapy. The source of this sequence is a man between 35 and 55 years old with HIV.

The CDR3 sequence is CASSLTRSGTSRANEQFF. Here the CDR3 DNA reads TGTGCCAGCAGCCTCACCCGGAGCGGGACTAGCAGAGCAAATGAGCAGTTCTTC. V usage is TRBV14 and J usage is TRBJ2-1, with 9 bases matching TRBD2. Trimming cost V 4 bases and J 7 bases; bases outside gene matches: 17. Germline V lookup: CDR1 SGHDN, CDR2 FVKESK. The CDR3 spans 18 residues. Full variable domain (outside the CDR3, taken from reference TRBV14 and TRBJ2-1): EAGVTQFPSHSVIEKGQTVTLRCDPISGHDNLYWYRRVMGKEIKFLLHFVKESKQDESGMPNNRFLAERTGGTYSTLKVQPAELEDSGVYFCASSLTRSGTSRANEQFFGPGTRLTVL.